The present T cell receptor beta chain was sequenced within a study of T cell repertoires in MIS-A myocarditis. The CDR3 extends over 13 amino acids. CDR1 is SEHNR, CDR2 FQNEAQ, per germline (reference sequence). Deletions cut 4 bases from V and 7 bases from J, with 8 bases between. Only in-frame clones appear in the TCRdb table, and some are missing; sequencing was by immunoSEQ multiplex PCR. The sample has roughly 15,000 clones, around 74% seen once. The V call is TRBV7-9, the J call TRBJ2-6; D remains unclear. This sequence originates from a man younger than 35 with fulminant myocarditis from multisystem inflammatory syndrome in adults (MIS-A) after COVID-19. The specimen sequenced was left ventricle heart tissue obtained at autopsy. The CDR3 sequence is CASSSEYANVLTF. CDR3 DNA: TGTGCCAGCAGCTCGGAGTATGCCAACGTCCTGACTTTC.